These T cell receptor beta chains were read from a single sample in a study of shared clonotypes between healthy human individuals. The repertoire was sequenced with immunoSEQ multiplex PCR; TCRdb's copy has only in-frame clones and lacks some. The sample consists of about 1.5 million clones, roughly 98% of them appearing once. The sequenced sample consisted of naive CD4+ T cells sorted from blood. The receptors were gathered from a man aged 25 to 40 in good health. CDR3s include the opening cysteine and the closing phenylalanine or tryptophan. D genes are given only for firm matches. Clone size is shown for a subset of rows, as once, few, many or a class of expanded clone.

v_call	j_call	d_call	clone_size	cdr3_aa	cdr3_nt
TRBV7-2	TRBJ1-2	.	.	CASSLVSRGDYGYTF	TGTGCCAGCAGCTTAGTGAGCAGGGGAGACTATGGCTACACCTTC
TRBV7-2	TRBJ2-7	.	.	CASSLDFRYRDHYEQYF	TGTGCCAGCAGCTTAGACTTCCGTTACAGGGACCACTACGAGCAGTACTTC
TRBV13	TRBJ2-3	TRBD2	once	CASSPPGTSGSGDTQYF	TGTGCCAGCAGCCCCCCGGGGACTAGCGGGAGTGGAGATACGCAGTATTTT
TRBV9	TRBJ1-3	TRBD1	.	CASSIRTGPPDTIYF	TGTGCCAGCAGCATTCGGACAGGCCCTCCAGACACCATATATTTT
TRBV5-1	TRBJ2-5	TRBD1	.	CASSRGQGIQSGEAQYF	TGCGCCAGCAGCCGGGGACAGGGGATTCAAAGCGGGGAGGCCCAGTACTTC
TRBV6-4	TRBJ2-2	TRBD1	.	CASTCRQGHAPANTGELFF	TGTGCCAGCACATGCAGACAGGGACATGCTCCCGCGAACACCGGGGAGCTGTTTTTT
TRBV6-5	TRBJ1-2	.	.	CASSYRFGGYTF	TGTGCCAGCAGTTACCGATTCGGTGGCTACACCTTC
TRBV10-1	TRBJ2-1	.	.	CASSEWRLDEQFF	TGCGCCAGCAGTGAATGGAGGCTGGATGAGCAGTTCTTC
TRBV7-8	TRBJ2-1	TRBD2	.	CASSRDVAGGWYNEQFF	TGTGCCAGCAGCCGCGACGTAGCGGGAGGTTGGTACAATGAGCAGTTCTTC
TRBV6-6	TRBJ1-1	.	.	CASSYDRGWNTEAFF	TGTGCCAGCAGTTATGACAGAGGGTGGAACACTGAAGCTTTCTTT
TRBV11-2	TRBJ2-7	.	.	CASARTPVYEQYF	TGTGCCAGTGCGAGGACCCCCGTCTACGAGCAGTACTTC
TRBV9	TRBJ1-3	.	few	CASSVGGAGNTIYF	TGTGCCAGCAGCGTAGGCGGGGCTGGAAACACCATATATTTT
TRBV5-5	TRBJ1-2	.	.	CASRRDTGRGGYTF	TGTGCCAGCAGGCGGGACACCGGGAGGGGCGGCTACACCTTC
TRBV5-4	TRBJ2-5	.	.	CASSFGETQYF	TGTGCCAGCAGCTTTGGCGAGACCCAGTACTTC
TRBV10-3	TRBJ2-2	.	.	CAISEFLPGELFF	TGTGCCATCAGTGAGTTTCTTCCCGGGGAGCTGTTTTTT
TRBV25-1	TRBJ2-3	.	once	CASRSPTDTQYF	TGTGCCAGCAGGTCACCCACAGATACGCAGTATTTT
TRBV6-1	TRBJ1-5	.	.	CASSVPGQQPQHF	TGTGCCAGCAGTGTCCCTGGACAGCAGCCCCAGCATTTT
TRBV5-1	TRBJ2-7	TRBD2	.	CASSLAVTSGNYEQYF	TGCGCCAGCAGCTTGGCCGTAACTAGCGGGAATTACGAGCAGTACTTC
TRBV7-2	TRBJ2-1	.	.	CASSLRAGTHNEQFF	TGTGCCAGCAGCTTGAGAGCCGGGACACATAATGAGCAGTTCTTC
TRBV7-6	TRBJ1-4	.	.	CASSLGGSGKLFF	TGTGCCAGCAGCTTAGGGGGCTCAGGGAAACTGTTTTTT
TRBV5-4	TRBJ2-1	TRBD1	.	CASSPIMTGEVNEQFF	TGTGCCAGCAGCCCCATAATGACAGGGGAGGTCAATGAGCAGTTCTTC
TRBV14	TRBJ2-5	.	.	CASSRIQRGETQYF	TGTGCCAGCAGCCGGATCCAGAGAGGGGAGACCCAGTACTTC
TRBV30	TRBJ1-1	.	.	CAWARSQEAFF	TGTGCCTGGGCCCGATCCCAAGAAGCTTTCTTT
TRBV5-4	TRBJ1-1	.	.	CASRVAGGRNTEAFF	TGTGCCAGCAGAGTGGCAGGAGGAAGGAACACTGAAGCTTTCTTT
TRBV9	TRBJ2-5	.	.	CASSVAAGRQETQYF	TGTGCCAGCAGCGTAGCGGCTGGGCGTCAAGAGACCCAGTACTTC
TRBV5-4	TRBJ2-7	.	.	CASSRSIMGEQYF	TGTGCCAGCAGCCGATCGATCATGGGTGAGCAGTACTTC
TRBV2	TRBJ2-1	.	.	CASRSPSAGNYNEQFF	TGTGCCAGCAGATCACCATCGGCGGGTAACTACAATGAGCAGTTCTTC
TRBV5-6	TRBJ2-2	.	.	CASSYLQGAGELFF	TGTGCCAGCAGTTACCTACAGGGAGCGGGGGAGCTGTTTTTT
TRBV2	TRBJ2-5	TRBD2	.	CASSEGTSGISNNF	TGTGCCAGCAGTGAGGGGACTAGCGGGATCTCTAACAACTTC
TRBV10-2	TRBJ1-4	.	.	CASSDIGGPNEKLFF	TGCGCCAGCAGTGACATTGGGGGACCTAATGAAAAACTGTTTTTT
TRBV7-8	TRBJ2-1	.	.	CASSLLLIAEQFF	TGTGCCAGCAGCTTGCTCCTAATAGCTGAGCAGTTCTTC
TRBV18	TRBJ1-3	TRBD1	few	CASSPLGQDATIYF	TGTGCCAGCTCACCATTGGGACAGGACGCCACCATATATTTT
TRBV5-1	TRBJ2-3	.	once	CASSLGESTDTQYF	TGCGCCAGCAGCTTGGGGGAAAGCACAGATACGCAGTATTTT
TRBV18	TRBJ1-1	.	.	CASSPRQPNTEAFF	TGTGCCAGCTCACCAAGGCAGCCCAACACTGAAGCTTTCTTT
TRBV6-1	TRBJ1-5	.	.	CAPSGIFQPQHF	TGTGCCCCTTCGGGGATTTTTCAGCCCCAGCATTTT
TRBV5-4	TRBJ2-2	.	once	CASSPGSSSAGELFF	TGTGCCAGCAGCCCGGGGTCATCCTCGGCCGGGGAGCTGTTTTTT